These T cell receptor beta chains were read from a single sample in a study of T cells after yellow fever vaccination. Each CDR3 protein is one row after TCRdb ran MiXCR on the 5' RACE reads. The sample contains hundreds of thousands of distinct CDR3 sequences, approximately 15% of which appear only once. Sequencing used PBMCs, obtained on the day of the yellow fever booster vaccination. All receptors come from a man aged 25 to 40 who received the YFV17D yellow fever vaccine. The CDR3 runs from the conserved cysteine through the conserved F or W. The order of the fields is J gene, V gene, D gene, clone size, CDR3 DNA, CDR3 protein. A D gene is named only where the DNA matches it firmly. Only part of the rows carry a size: once, few, many, or a class if the clone is expanded.

TRBJ2-5 | TRBV28 | . | few | TGTGCCAGCCGACAGCAAGAAGAGACCCAGTACTTC | CASRQQEETQYF
TRBJ2-5 | TRBV24-1 | . | . | TGTGCCACCAGTGATTTAACGGGCAGTGGAGGGACCCAGTACTTC | CATSDLTGSGGTQYF
TRBJ2-7 | TRBV7-9 | TRBD2 | . | TGTGCCAGCAGCTTAGCTAGCGGGGGCTACGAGCAGTACTTC | CASSLASGGYEQYF
TRBJ2-1 | TRBV9 | . | few | TGTGCCAGCAGCGTGACGGTCAGGAGCTCCTACAATGAGCAGTTCTTC | CASSVTVRSSYNEQFF
TRBJ2-7 | TRBV12-3/TRBV12-4 | TRBD1 | few | TGTGCCAGCAGCATGGACAGGGACGGGGGATACGAGCAGTACTTC | CASSMDRDGGYEQYF
TRBJ2-5 | TRBV12-3/TRBV12-4 | TRBD2 | few | TGTGCCAGCAGCTACGGAAGCGGGACAGAGACCCAGTACTTC | CASSYGSGTETQYF
TRBJ1-2 | TRBV30 | TRBD1 | few | TGTGCCTGGACCCCCGGGACAGGGGCGAACTATGGCTACACCTTC | CAWTPGTGANYGYTF
TRBJ1-5 | TRBV15 | . | . | TGTGCCACCAGCAGAGATATCCAGCCCCAGCATTTT | CATSRDIQPQHF
TRBJ2-7 | TRBV28 | TRBD1 | . | TGTGCCAGCAGTTTATTCCTTCGGCAGGGGGCCTCCTACGAGCAGTACTTC | CASSLFLRQGASYEQYF
TRBJ2-3 | TRBV20-1 | TRBD2 | . | TGCAGTGCTAGGAGGCTAGCGGGAGTGGATACGCAGTATTTT | CSARRLAGVDTQYF
TRBJ1-1 | TRBV30 | TRBD1 | few | TGTGCCTGGTGTACAGGGGTCGCAAACACTGAAGCTTTCTTT | CAWCTGVANTEAFF
TRBJ2-7 | TRBV29-1 | TRBD1 | . | TGCAGCGTTGAACAGCCCGGACAGGGAGATGAGCAGTACTTC | CSVEQPGQGDEQYF
TRBJ2-1 | TRBV20-1 | . | few | TGCAGTGCTGCCCGGCCGCAGGACAATGAGCAGTTCTTC | CSAARPQDNEQFF
TRBJ2-4 | TRBV1 | . | . | TGCACCAGCCTCCCCTTTCCCCTAGGCAGGGTAGGGGAGTACTTC | CTSLPFPLGRVGEYF
TRBJ2-7 | TRBV20-1 | TRBD2 | many | TGCAGTCCTTTTTCGGGAGGATACGAGCAGTACTTC | CSPFSGGYEQYF
TRBJ2-7 | TRBV10-3 | TRBD2 | few | TGTGCCATCAGTGATACTAGCGGGAGTTACGAGCAGTACTTC | CAISDTSGSYEQYF
TRBJ2-5 | TRBV4-2 | TRBD2 | . | TGTGCCAGCAGCCAAGATGGGCTAGCGGCGGAGACCCAGTACTTC | CASSQDGLAAETQYF
TRBJ2-5 | TRBV20-1 | . | few | TGCAGTGCTCGGCCAGTAGGAGGGTGGGAGACCCAGTACTTC | CSARPVGGWETQYF
TRBJ2-7 | TRBV11-3 | TRBD1 | few | TGTGCCAGCAGCTCCAGGGGGAGCTCCTACGAGCAGTACTTC | CASSSRGSSYEQYF
TRBJ2-2 | TRBV3-1 | . | . | TGTGCCAGCAGCCCCCTAGAGGGCACCGGGGAGCTGTTTTTT | CASSPLEGTGELFF
TRBJ1-1 | TRBV7-2 | . | few | TGTGCCAGCAGCTTAACGACAAGAGCTTTCTTT | CASSLTTRAFF